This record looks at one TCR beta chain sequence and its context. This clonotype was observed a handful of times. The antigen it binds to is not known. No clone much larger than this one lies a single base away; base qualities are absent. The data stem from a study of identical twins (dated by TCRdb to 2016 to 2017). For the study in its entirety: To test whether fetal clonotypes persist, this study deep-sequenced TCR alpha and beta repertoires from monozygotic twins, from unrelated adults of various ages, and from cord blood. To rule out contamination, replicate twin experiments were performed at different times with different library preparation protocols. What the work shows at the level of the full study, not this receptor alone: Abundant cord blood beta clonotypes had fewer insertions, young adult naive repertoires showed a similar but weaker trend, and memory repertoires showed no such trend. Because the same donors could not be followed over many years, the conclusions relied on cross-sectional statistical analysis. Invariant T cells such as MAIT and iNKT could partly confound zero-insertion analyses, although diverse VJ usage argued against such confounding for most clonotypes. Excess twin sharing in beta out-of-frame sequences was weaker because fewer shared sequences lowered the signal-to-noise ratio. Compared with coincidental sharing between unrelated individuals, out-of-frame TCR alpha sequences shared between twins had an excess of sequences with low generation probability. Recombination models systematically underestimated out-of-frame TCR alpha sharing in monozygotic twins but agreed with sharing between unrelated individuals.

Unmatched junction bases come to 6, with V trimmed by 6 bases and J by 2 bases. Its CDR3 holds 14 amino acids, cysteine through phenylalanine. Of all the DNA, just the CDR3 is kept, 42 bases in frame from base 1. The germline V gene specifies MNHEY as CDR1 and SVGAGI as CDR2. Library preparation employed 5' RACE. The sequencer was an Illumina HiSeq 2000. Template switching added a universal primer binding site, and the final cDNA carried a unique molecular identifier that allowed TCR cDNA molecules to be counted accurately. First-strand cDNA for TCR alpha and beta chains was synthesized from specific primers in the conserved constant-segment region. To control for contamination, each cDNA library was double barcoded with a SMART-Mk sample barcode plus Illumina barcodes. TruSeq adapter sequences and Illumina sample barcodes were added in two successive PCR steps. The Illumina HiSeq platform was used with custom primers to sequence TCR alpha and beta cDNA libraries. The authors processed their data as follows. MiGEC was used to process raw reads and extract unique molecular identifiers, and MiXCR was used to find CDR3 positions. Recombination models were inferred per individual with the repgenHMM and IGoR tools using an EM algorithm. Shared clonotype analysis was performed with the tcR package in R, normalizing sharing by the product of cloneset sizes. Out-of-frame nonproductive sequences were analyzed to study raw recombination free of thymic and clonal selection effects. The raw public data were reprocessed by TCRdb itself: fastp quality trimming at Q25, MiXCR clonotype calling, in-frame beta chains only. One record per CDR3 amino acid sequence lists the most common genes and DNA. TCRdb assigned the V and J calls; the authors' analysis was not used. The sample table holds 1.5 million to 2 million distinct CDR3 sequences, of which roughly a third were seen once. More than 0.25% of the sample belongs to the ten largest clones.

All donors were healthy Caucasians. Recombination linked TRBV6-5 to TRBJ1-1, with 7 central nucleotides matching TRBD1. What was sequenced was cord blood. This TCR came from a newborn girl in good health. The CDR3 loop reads CASSNRGSNTEAFF. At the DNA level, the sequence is TGTGCCAGCAGCAACAGGGGCTCCAACACTGAAGCTTTCTTT.